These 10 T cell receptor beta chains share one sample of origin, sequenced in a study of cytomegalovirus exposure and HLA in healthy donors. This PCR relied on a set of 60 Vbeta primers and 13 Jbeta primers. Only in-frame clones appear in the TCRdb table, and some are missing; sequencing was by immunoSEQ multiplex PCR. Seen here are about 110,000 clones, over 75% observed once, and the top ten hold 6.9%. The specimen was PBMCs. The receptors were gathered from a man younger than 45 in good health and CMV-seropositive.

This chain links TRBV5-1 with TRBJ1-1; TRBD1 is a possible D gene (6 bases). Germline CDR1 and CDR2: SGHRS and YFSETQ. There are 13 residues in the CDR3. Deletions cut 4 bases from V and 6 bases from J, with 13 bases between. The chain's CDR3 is CASSQTGMAEAFF. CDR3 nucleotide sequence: TGCGCCAGCAGCCAAACAGGGATGGCTGAAGCTTTCTTT. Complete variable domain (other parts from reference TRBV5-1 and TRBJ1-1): KAGVTQTPRYLIKTRGQQVTLSCSPISGHRSVSWYQQTPGQGLQFLFEYFSETQRNKGNFPGRFSGRQFSNSRSEMNVSTLELGDSALYLCASSQTGMAEAFFGQGTRLTVV.

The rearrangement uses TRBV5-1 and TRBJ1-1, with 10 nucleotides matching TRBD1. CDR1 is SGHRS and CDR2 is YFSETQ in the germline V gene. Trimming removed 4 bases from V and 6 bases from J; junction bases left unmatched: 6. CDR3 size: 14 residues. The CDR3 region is CASSTGQGGSEAFF. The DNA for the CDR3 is TGCGCCAGCAGCACCGGACAGGGGGGGTCTGAAGCTTTCTTT.

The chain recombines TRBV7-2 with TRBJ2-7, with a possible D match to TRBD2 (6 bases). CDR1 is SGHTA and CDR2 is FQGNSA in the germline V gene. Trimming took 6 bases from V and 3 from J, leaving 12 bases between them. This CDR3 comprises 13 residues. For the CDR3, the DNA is TGTGCCAGCAGGGCGGGGAGTGGCTACGAGCAGTACTTC. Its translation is CASRAGSGYEQYF.

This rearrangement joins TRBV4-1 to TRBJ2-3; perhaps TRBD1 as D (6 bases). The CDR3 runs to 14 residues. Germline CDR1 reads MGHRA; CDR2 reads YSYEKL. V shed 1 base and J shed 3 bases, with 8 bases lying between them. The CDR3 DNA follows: TGCGCCAGCAGCCAAGTCCAGGGGACAGATACGCAGTATTTT. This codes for CASSQVQGTDTQYF.

The CDR3 region is CALGQAGEAQYF. CDR3 DNA sequence: TGTGCCCTCGGACAGGCCGGGGAGGCCCAGTACTTC. V is TRBV5-8 and J is TRBJ2-5; tentative D call: TRBD1 (7 bases). CDR1 is SGHTS and CDR2 is YDEGEE in the germline V gene. The V and J ends lost 10 bases and 9 bases respectively, with 19 bases between them. CDR3 length: 12 residues.

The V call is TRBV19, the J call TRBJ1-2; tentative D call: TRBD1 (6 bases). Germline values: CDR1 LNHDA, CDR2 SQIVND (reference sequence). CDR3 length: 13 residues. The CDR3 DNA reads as TGTGGGACGAACGGGGGGGCGAACAATGGCTACACCTTC. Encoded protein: CGTNGGANNGYTF.

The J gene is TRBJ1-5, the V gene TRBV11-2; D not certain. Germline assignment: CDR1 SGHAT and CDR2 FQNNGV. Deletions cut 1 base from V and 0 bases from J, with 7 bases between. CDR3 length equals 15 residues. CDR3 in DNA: TGTGCCAGCAGCTTAGGGAGATATAGCAATCAGCCCCAGCATTTT. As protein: CASSLGRYSNQPQHF.

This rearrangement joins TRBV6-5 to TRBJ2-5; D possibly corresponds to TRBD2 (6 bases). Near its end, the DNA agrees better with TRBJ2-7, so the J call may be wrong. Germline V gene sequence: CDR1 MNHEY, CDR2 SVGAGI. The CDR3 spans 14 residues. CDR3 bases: TGTGCCAGCCAGGAGGAGGGTAGGAGCTACGAGCAGTACTTC. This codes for CASQEEGRSYEQYF.

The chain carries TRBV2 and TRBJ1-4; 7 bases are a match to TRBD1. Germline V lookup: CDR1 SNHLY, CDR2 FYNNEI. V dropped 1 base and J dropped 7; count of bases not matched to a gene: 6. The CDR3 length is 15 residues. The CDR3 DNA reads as TGTGCCAGCAGTGAAGACAAGGGGGCGGGTGAAAAACTGTTTTTT. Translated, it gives CASSEDKGAGEKLFF.

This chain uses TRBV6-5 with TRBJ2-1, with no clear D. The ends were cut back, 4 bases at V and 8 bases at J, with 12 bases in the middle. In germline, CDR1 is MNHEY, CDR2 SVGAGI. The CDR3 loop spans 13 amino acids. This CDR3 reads CASSSRNRYEQFF. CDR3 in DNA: TGTGCCAGCAGTTCGAGAAATCGGTATGAGCAGTTCTTC.